Listed below are T cell receptor beta chains from one sample, sequenced in a study of naive and memory T cell subsets. TCRdb redid the calling of the UMI-ligation and nested PCR reads with MiXCR, one entry per CDR3 protein. The sample includes around 5,000 distinct CDR3 sequences, around 7% seen only once; the top ten take more than 40%. Sequencing used effector memory CD8+ T cells from blood. Receptors originate from a human donor in good health. Each CDR3 is given with its conserved first and last residue. The D gene is left open where the match is weak. Clone size is not always given. Where it is, it says once, few, many or a class for expanded clones.

medium-sized	TRBJ1-2	NA	TRBV7-2	CASSLGDTLLYGYTF	TGTGCCAGCAGCTTAGGGGACACCCTTTTGTATGGCTACACCTTC
NA	TRBJ2-2	NA	TRBV13	CASSKATSSGELFF	TGTGCCAGCAGCAAGGCAACTAGCTCCGGGGAGCTGTTTTTT
medium-sized	TRBJ2-7	NA	TRBV20-1	CSARKGQEAGEQYF	TGCAGTGCCCGAAAAGGACAGGAAGCGGGCGAGCAGTACTTC
few	TRBJ2-2	NA	TRBV7-9	CASSSNSAGELFF	TGTGCCAGCAGCTCTAATAGCGCCGGGGAGCTGTTTTTT
few	TRBJ2-1	NA	TRBV6-2/TRBV6-3	CASSYSFPGVGSSYNEQFF	TGTGCCAGCAGTTACTCGTTTCCGGGCGTCGGTAGCTCCTACAATGAGCAGTTCTTC
many	TRBJ2-1	NA	TRBV20-1	CSARVGQSINEQFF	TGCAGTGCTAGAGTGGGCCAATCCATTAATGAGCAGTTCTTC
medium-sized	TRBJ2-3	TRBD2	TRBV12-3/TRBV12-4	CASSGLAGTDTQYF	TGTGCCAGCAGCGGCCTAGCGGGCACAGATACGCAGTATTTT
NA	TRBJ1-5	NA	TRBV4-2	CASSQEQQINQPQHF	TGTGCCAGCAGCCAAGAACAACAGATTAATCAGCCCCAGCATTTT
many	TRBJ2-2	NA	TRBV30	CAWSDYTGELFF	TGTGCCTGGAGTGACTACACCGGGGAGCTGTTTTTT
few	TRBJ2-2	TRBD1	TRBV27	CASSLAGGIGELFF	TGTGCCAGCAGTTTAGCAGGGGGCATCGGGGAGCTGTTTTTT
NA	TRBJ1-5	NA	TRBV12-3/TRBV12-4	CASSFEGDRDQPQHF	TGTGCCAGCAGTTTTGAAGGGGATCGGGATCAGCCCCAGCATTTT
medium-sized	TRBJ2-1	TRBD2	TRBV3-1	CASSQDWREGYNEQFF	TGTGCCAGCAGCCAAGATTGGCGGGAGGGCTACAATGAGCAGTTCTTC
medium-sized	TRBJ1-2	TRBD1	TRBV20-1	CSARRMDRASDGYTF	TGCAGTGCTAGACGAATGGACAGGGCCTCGGATGGCTACACCTTC
many	TRBJ1-2	NA	TRBV28	CVTRRGSDGYTF	TGTGTCACGCGCCGGGGGAGCGATGGCTACACCTTC
few	TRBJ1-5	TRBD1	TRBV28	CASSSPGTAGFRDQPQHF	TGTGCCAGCAGTTCACCCGGGACAGCGGGCTTTAGGGATCAGCCCCAGCATTTT
many	TRBJ1-4	NA	TRBV12-3/TRBV12-4	CASSPEDGWAEKLFF	TGTGCCAGCAGTCCCGAGGACGGATGGGCTGAAAAACTGTTTTTT
NA	TRBJ2-1	TRBD2	TRBV4-3	CASSWTSRGNEQFF	TGCGCCAGCAGCTGGACTAGTCGGGGCAATGAGCAGTTCTTC
many	TRBJ2-2	NA	TRBV15	CATSLRNPITGELFF	TGTGCCACCTCCCTCCGTAACCCGATTACCGGGGAGCTGTTTTTT